A single sample is the source of the 9 T cell receptor beta chains below, sequenced in a study of CD8 T cells in ankylosing spondylitis. One entry per CDR3 protein results from TCRdb running MiXCR on the 5' RACE reads. The table shows a few hundred thousand distinct CDR3 sequences, with roughly a sixth occurring only once. General observations from the study: A motif of under ten highly homologous TCR beta variants was seen as apparently characteristic of ankylosing spondylitis blood.

These TCRs are of unknown antigen specificity. The specimen sequenced was blood, either unsorted or a sorted T cell fraction (not recorded which). The receptors derive from a male donor with ankylosing spondylitis.

The V and J genes are TRBV7-2 and TRBJ1-1; perhaps TRBD1 as D (6 bases). Germline V gene lookup returns CDR1 SGHTA and CDR2 FQGNSA. Trimming pared 1 base from V and 5 bases from J, leaving 17 bases between. This CDR3 comprises 16 residues. Here the CDR3 reads CASSLEGGRRGTEAFF. The CDR3 DNA follows: TGTGCCAGCAGCTTAGAGGGGGGGCGTCGGGGGACTGAAGCTTTCTTT.

The table lists this clonotype with a count of one. This CDR3 reads CASSGGPKDGQPQHF. CDR3 nucleotide sequence: TGTGCCAGCAGCGGCGGGCCCAAGGATGGCCAGCCCCAGCATTTT. This chain joins TRBV5-6 and TRBJ1-5; no clear D. Germline V gene data show CDR1 as SGHDT and CDR2 as YYEEEE. V was clipped by 4 bases and J by 7 bases, with 18 bases between them. The CDR3 loop spans 15 amino acids.

The V call is TRBV3-1, the J call TRBJ1-5; a weak D match, TRBD1 (6 bases). The CDR3 covers 12 residues. The V and J ends lost 5 bases and 10 bases respectively, with 12 bases between them. Looked up from germline, CDR1 is LGHDT and CDR2 is YNNKEL (reference sequence). This CDR3 is CASSLQGGPQHF. The CDR3, as DNA: TGTGCCAGCAGCTTACAGGGAGGCCCCCAGCATTTT.

The genes are TRBV3-1 and TRBJ2-1, with 9 positions matching TRBD2. CDR1 is LGHDT and CDR2 is YNNKEL in the germline V gene (reference sequence). This CDR3 is built from 17 residues. V lost 3 bases to trimming and J lost 4 bases; unmatched junction nucleotides: 10. Here the CDR3 reads CASSHQLTSGPYNEQFF. The CDR3 DNA is TGTGCCAGCAGCCATCAATTGACTAGCGGACCATACAATGAGCAGTTCTTC.

The rearrangement uses TRBV7-3 and TRBJ2-1; 10 bases are shared with TRBD2. V was pared by 3 bases and J by 4 bases, with 6 bases of the junction left unmatched. From germline, CDR1 is SGHTA and CDR2 FQGTGA. CDR3 length equals 16 residues. CDR3 region: CASSLIAGGLYNEQFF. The DNA of the CDR3 is TGTGCCAGCAGCTTGATAGCGGGAGGTCTGTACAATGAGCAGTTCTTC.

V is TRBV12-3 or TRBV12-4 and J is TRBJ2-2, with 7 bases matching TRBD2. V trimming: 5 bases; J trimming: 2 bases; junction bases outside the gene matches: 5. The CDR3 length is 15 residues. As DNA, the CDR3 is TGTGCCAGCAGTAGGGCTAGCGGTAACACCGGGGAGCTGTTTTTT. Protein sequence: CASSRASGNTGELFF.

CDR3 in amino acids: CASSLGRMSNQPQHF. In DNA form, the CDR3 reads TGTGCCAGCAGCTTGGGAAGGATGAGCAATCAGCCCCAGCATTTT. The chain carries TRBV5-6 and TRBJ1-5; D call uncertain. The V end lost 0 bases, the J end lost 1 base, and 8 bases lay between the germline ends. The length of the CDR3 is 15 residues. The germline gives CDR1 SGHDT, CDR2 YYEEEE.

This clonotype was observed a few times. The chain is built from TRBV6-1 and TRBJ1-5; no firm D call. CDR3 size: 15 residues. Germline V CDR1 and CDR2: MNHNS, SASEGT. V lost 7 bases to trimming and J lost 0 bases, with 13 bases between them. The CDR3 spells CASMVTPYSNQPQHF. The DNA of the CDR3 is TGTGCCAGCATGGTCACCCCTTATAGCAATCAGCCCCAGCATTTT.

This clonotype has just a few counts. The chain recombines TRBV6-6 with TRBJ2-3; possible D gene TRBD1, 5 bases. V shed 7 bases and J shed 4 bases, with 12 bases lying between them. The germline CDR1 and CDR2 sequences are MNHNY and SVGAGI (reference sequence). The CDR3 spans 13 residues. CDR3 loop: CASTPGLPDTQYF. Written as DNA, the CDR3 is TGTGCCAGCACACCAGGGCTTCCAGATACGCAGTATTTT.